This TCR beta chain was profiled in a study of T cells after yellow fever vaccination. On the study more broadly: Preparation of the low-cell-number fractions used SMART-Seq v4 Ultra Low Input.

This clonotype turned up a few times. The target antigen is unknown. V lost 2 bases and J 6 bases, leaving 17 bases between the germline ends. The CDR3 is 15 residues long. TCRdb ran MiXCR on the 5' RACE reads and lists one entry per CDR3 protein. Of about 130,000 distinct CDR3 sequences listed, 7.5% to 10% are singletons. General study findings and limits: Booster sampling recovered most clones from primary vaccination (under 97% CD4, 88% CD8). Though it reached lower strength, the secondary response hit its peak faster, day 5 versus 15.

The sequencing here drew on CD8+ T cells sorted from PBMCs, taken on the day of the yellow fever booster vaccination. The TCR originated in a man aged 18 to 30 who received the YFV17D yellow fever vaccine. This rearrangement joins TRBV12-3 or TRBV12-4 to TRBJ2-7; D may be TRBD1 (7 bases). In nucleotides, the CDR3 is TGTGCCAGCAGTTTAAGCCAACAGGGGACTTTCGAGCAGTACTTC. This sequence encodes CASSLSQQGTFEQYF.